Below, one TCR beta chain is given with its context. The source of the sample is a study of blood T cell repertoires in COVID-19. Whole-study context: Sites across the United States, Italy and Spain contributed samples from acute and convalescent COVID-19.

Germline V CDR1 and CDR2: KGHSH, LQKENI. The CDR3 runs to 12 residues. V lost 4 bases to trimming and J lost 8 bases, with 6 bases between them. Cohort assignment relied on participant-reported clinical history. The repertoire was sequenced with immunoSEQ multiplex PCR; TCRdb's copy has only in-frame clones and lacks some. Here the sample spans 250,000 or so clones, approximately 81% being singletons. J is TRBJ1-6 and V is TRBV18; D is ambiguous. Sequenced sample: PBMCs or T cells enriched from blood (not recorded which). This TCR was recovered from a woman in her forties or fifties who had been exposed to COVID-19. The CDR3 reads CASSRGDSPLHF. CDR3 bases: TGTGCCAGCTCACGGGGAGATTCACCCCTCCACTTT.